This record concerns one TCR delta chain sequence. Its recognized antigen is unknown. No base-level quality is on record; no much larger clone is a single base apart. The sample originates from a study of DNA immune sequencing with unique molecular identifiers (TCRdb year 2020). A note on the overall study: Using immunomagnetic cell separation, gammadelta T cells were enriched from buffy coats, and the genomic DNA of these cells was sequenced. Fluorescence-activated cell sorting was used to enrich gammadelta T cells from the PBMC of nine to ten healthy individuals. An ultrasensitive DNA-based TRD repertoire sequencing method using PCR-introduced unique molecular identifiers was developed and validated in the study. In the comparison of enriched versus non-enriched samples, about 100 ng of enriched gammadelta T-cell DNA and approximately 0.92 ug of non-enriched PBMC DNA were sequenced. The method was checked using synthetic reference molecules and blood samples from healthy people. All donors were healthy people, and roughly ten of the donors were profiled using sorted gammadelta T cells from peripheral blood. What the study reported, not specific to this receptor: TRD repertoire diversity differed among healthy donors, and several donors were highly oligoclonal, with the top 5 clonotypes making up more than half of productive molecules. The primer-based approach cannot detect novel TRD sequences that are not targeted by the primers. Among clonotypes from healthy donors, the most common TRD rearrangement was TRDV2 paired with TRDJ1.

The germline V gene supplies CDR1 TSWWSYY and CDR2 QGS. From the cysteine through the phenylalanine, the CDR3 covers 23 amino acids. Here the CDR3 DNA is all that survives: 69 bases in frame from base 1. Receptor libraries were prepared by multiplex PCR. A 32-plex assay, with primers for all 8 TRDV and 4 TRDJ genes spanning the CDR3, was used to amplify the genomic DNA. During 2 to 3 cycles of barcoding PCR, a 12-nucleotide UMI was attached, and a second PCR using Illumina adapter primers followed. AMPure XP beads were used to purify the libraries, whose quality was checked on a Fragment Analyzer using the HS NGS Fragment kit. Sequencing was run on an Illumina MiniSeq mid-output kit with approximately 21% PhiX and 150 cycles of paired-end reads. In the paper's pipeline: MIGEC version 1.2.9 was used to process the reads, grouping the reads by UMI and building error-corrected consensus sequences. Modified VDJtools version 1.2.1 scripts and the tcR R package were used for post-processing. For TCRdb, the public reads were processed anew by CATT, and duplicate DNA sequences were folded into one row. The V and J calls, along with clone size, are taken from TCRdb and not from the paper's own processing. The sample yields almost 700 delta-chain clones; 16% were counted once. Roughly 84% of the sample belongs to the ten largest clones.

The clonotype was recovered from a human donor in good health. The V segment is TRDV1, and no J call was made; the D call of TRDD3 is as the table states it, not checked on the DNA. The material sequenced was gamma-delta T cells from PBMCs. The CDR3 protein is CALGKGGFLLVLGDPPYTDNLIF. The sequenced DNA: TGTGCTCTTGGGAAAGGGGGCTTCCTACTTGTACTGGGGGACCCCCCGTACACCGATAACCTCATCTTT.